These 14 T cell receptor beta chains share one sample of origin, sequenced in a study of blood T cell repertoires in COVID-19. Generated by immunoSEQ multiplex PCR, the TCRdb table keeps only in-frame clones and is missing some. There are some 120,000 clones in the sample; roughly 90% occur only once, and around 4.6% lies in the top ten. Sequencing was carried out using peripheral blood. The receptor source for this set is a man in his 60s with COVID-19, enrolled during active disease.

This chain links TRBV6-5 with TRBJ2-1; TRBD1 matches 9 bases. The germline CDR1 and CDR2 sequences are MNHEY and SVGAGI. With V trimmed by 8 bases and J by 2 bases, 7 bases remained unmatched. CDR3 length equals 15 residues. The CDR3 nucleotides are TGTGCCAGCGGGGCGAGACAGGGGGCCTACAATGAGCAGTTCTTC. Protein product: CASGARQGAYNEQFF.

In nucleotides, the CDR3 is TGTGCCAGCAGCTTTGGCAACACCATATATTTT. Protein product: CASSFGNTIYF. The chain is built from TRBV5-8 and TRBJ1-3; D uncertain. The CDR3 runs 11 residues. V shed 2 bases and J shed 7 bases, with 4 bases lying between them. Germline-derived CDR1 and CDR2 are SGHTS and YDEGEE.

The chain links TRBV18 to TRBJ1-1; D is undetermined. V was trimmed by 2 bases and J by 4 bases, leaving 8 bases between them. Germline CDR1 reads KGHSH; CDR2 reads LQKENI. This CDR3 has 13 residues. The CDR3 DNA follows: TGTGCCAGCTCACCAAGAGCGGGCACTGAAGCTTTCTTT. This codes for CASSPRAGTEAFF.

The chain couples TRBV27 to TRBJ1-3; D gene unclear. Germline V gene data show CDR1 as MNHEY and CDR2 as SMNVEV (reference sequence). V dropped 5 bases and J dropped 2 bases, with 13 bases sitting between them. The CDR3 totals 15 residues. The DNA for the CDR3 is TGTGCCAGCAGTGGCAGTTACGGGGCTGGAAACACCATATATTTT. It codes for CASSGSYGAGNTIYF.

The V call is TRBV7-9, the J call TRBJ2-3, with D possibly TRBD1 on 6 matching bases. Germline CDR1 reads SEHNR; CDR2 reads FQNEAQ (reference sequence). Trimming left V 4 bases short and J 8 bases short, with 13 bases between. This CDR3 comprises 13 residues. This CDR3 reads CASSYADSATQYF. CDR3 nucleotide sequence: TGTGCCAGCAGCTACGCGGACAGTGCTACGCAGTATTTT.

The rearrangement joins TRBV25-1 to TRBJ2-5, with TRBD1 matching over 8 bases. The trim removed 2 bases at V and 4 bases at J, leaving 9 bases unmatched. The length of the CDR3 is 16 residues. Germline values: CDR1 MGHDK, CDR2 SYGVNS. Written as DNA, the CDR3 is TGTGCCAGCAGTGAAACGACAGGGGCGGTAGGAGAGACCCAGTACTTC. Translation: CASSETTGAVGETQYF.

The chain carries TRBV20-1 and TRBJ2-7; D unclear. The V and J ends lost 6 bases and 3 bases respectively, with 6 bases between them. Germline CDR1 and CDR2: DFQATT and SNEGSKA (reference sequence). This CDR3 comprises 10 residues. This CDR3 is CSAAGYEQYF. CDR3 in DNA: TGCAGTGCCGCAGGCTACGAGCAGTACTTC.

This sequence joins TRBV27 and TRBJ1-1; 8 bases line up with TRBD1. Trimming cost V 2 bases and J 6 bases; bases outside gene matches: 8. CDR1 and CDR2 from the germline V gene are MNHEY and SMNVEV (reference sequence). The CDR3 loop spans 15 amino acids. The CDR3 sequence is CASSLGQGGPSEAFF. CDR3 nucleotides: TGTGCCAGCAGTTTAGGACAGGGAGGGCCCTCTGAAGCTTTCTTT.

J is TRBJ2-1 and V is TRBV9, with D hard to call. CDR1 and CDR2 from the germline V gene are SGDLS and YYNGEE. The CDR3 totals 15 residues. V lost 0 bases, J lost 2 bases, and 9 bases lay in between. CDR3 bases: TGTGCCAGCAGCGTAGCCAGCGAAACCTACAATGAGCAGTTCTTC. Translating gives CASSVASETYNEQFF.

The CDR3 nucleotides are TGTGCCAGCAGCTCCTTCGGCAGGGTGGACACCGGGGAGCTGTTTTTT. Translating it yields CASSSFGRVDTGELFF. This chain connects TRBV3-1 (or the pseudogene TRBV3-2) to TRBJ2-2; TRBD1 is a possible D gene (5 bases). In germline, CDR1 is LGHDT, CDR2 YNNKEL (reference sequence). Trimming left V 5 bases short and J 3 bases short, with 16 bases between. The CDR3 has 16 residues.

The chain recombines TRBV4-2 with TRBJ1-4, with a possible D match to TRBD1 (5 bases). The V gene's germline CDR1 is LGHNA and CDR2 YNFKEQ. V was trimmed by 3 bases and J by 8 bases, leaving 16 bases between them. The CDR3 loop spans 15 amino acids. CDR3 sequence: CASSQDLAGPEKLFF. In nucleotides, the CDR3 is TGTGCCAGCAGCCAGGATTTGGCAGGGCCAGAAAAACTGTTTTTT.

This rearrangement joins TRBV5-1 to TRBJ2-5; D gene ambiguous. Germline V gene data show CDR1 as SGHRS and CDR2 as YFSETQ. The CDR3 has 12 residues. V dropped 0 bases and J dropped 5 bases, with 5 bases sitting between them. Written as DNA, the CDR3 is TGCGCCAGCAGCTTGGATGGCGAGACCCAGTACTTC. This encodes CASSLDGETQYF. Based on the CDR3 plus reference TRBV5-1 and TRBJ2-5, the full variable domain is KAGVTQTPRYLIKTRGQQVTLSCSPISGHRSVSWYQQTPGQGLQFLFEYFSETQRNKGNFPGRFSGRQFSNSRSEMNVSTLELGDSALYLCASSLDGETQYFGPGTRLLVL.

This clone has just one count. The chain combines TRBV18 with TRBJ2-5, with no clear D. CDR3 size: 17 residues. Germline CDR1 reads KGHSH; CDR2 reads LQKENI. The ends were cut back, 0 bases at V and 1 base at J, with 15 bases in the middle. Written as DNA, the CDR3 is TGTGCCAGCTCACCACCGCTCGCCACATCCCCCCAAGAGACCCAGTACTTC. This encodes CASSPPLATSPQETQYF.

V gene TRBV30 combines with J gene TRBJ2-1; D unresolved. The CDR3 extends over 11 amino acids. Trimming took 2 bases from V and 8 from J, leaving 7 bases between them. Germline V gene lookup returns CDR1 GTSNPN and CDR2 SVGIG (reference sequence). CDR3 sequence: CAWSLVYEQFF. The CDR3 region has the DNA TGTGCCTGGAGTCTTGTTTATGAGCAGTTCTTC.